This T cell receptor beta chain was captured in a study of T cell repertoires in cytomegalovirus infection. At the level of the study: Epitope selection comprised recently identified HLA-C-restricted CMV epitopes and well-studied HLA-B-restricted CMV epitopes. In public TCR beta signatures, there were indications of both CMV infection and matching HLA type.

To note about this clonotype: Its antigen is undetermined.

Germline CDR1 SGHNT, CDR2 YYREEE (reference sequence). The CDR3 is 16 residues long. V was clipped by 0 bases and J by 5 bases; unmatched bases: 9. TCRdb reprocessed the reads with MiXCR, giving one entry per CDR3 protein. The sample has about 500,000 distinct CDR3 sequences, 25% to 35% seen once. V usage is TRBV5-4 and J usage is TRBJ2-5; 8 positions agree with TRBD2. The specimen comprised cultured PBMCs, sampled from culture after CMV antigen stimulation. This receptor was identified in a human donor in good health (CMV status not recorded). Some clones in this sample may be carry-over from other donors' samples. The CDR3 is CASSLDPGLVGETQYF. CDR3 in DNA: TGTGCCAGCAGCTTGGACCCGGGACTAGTGGGCGAGACCCAGTACTTC.